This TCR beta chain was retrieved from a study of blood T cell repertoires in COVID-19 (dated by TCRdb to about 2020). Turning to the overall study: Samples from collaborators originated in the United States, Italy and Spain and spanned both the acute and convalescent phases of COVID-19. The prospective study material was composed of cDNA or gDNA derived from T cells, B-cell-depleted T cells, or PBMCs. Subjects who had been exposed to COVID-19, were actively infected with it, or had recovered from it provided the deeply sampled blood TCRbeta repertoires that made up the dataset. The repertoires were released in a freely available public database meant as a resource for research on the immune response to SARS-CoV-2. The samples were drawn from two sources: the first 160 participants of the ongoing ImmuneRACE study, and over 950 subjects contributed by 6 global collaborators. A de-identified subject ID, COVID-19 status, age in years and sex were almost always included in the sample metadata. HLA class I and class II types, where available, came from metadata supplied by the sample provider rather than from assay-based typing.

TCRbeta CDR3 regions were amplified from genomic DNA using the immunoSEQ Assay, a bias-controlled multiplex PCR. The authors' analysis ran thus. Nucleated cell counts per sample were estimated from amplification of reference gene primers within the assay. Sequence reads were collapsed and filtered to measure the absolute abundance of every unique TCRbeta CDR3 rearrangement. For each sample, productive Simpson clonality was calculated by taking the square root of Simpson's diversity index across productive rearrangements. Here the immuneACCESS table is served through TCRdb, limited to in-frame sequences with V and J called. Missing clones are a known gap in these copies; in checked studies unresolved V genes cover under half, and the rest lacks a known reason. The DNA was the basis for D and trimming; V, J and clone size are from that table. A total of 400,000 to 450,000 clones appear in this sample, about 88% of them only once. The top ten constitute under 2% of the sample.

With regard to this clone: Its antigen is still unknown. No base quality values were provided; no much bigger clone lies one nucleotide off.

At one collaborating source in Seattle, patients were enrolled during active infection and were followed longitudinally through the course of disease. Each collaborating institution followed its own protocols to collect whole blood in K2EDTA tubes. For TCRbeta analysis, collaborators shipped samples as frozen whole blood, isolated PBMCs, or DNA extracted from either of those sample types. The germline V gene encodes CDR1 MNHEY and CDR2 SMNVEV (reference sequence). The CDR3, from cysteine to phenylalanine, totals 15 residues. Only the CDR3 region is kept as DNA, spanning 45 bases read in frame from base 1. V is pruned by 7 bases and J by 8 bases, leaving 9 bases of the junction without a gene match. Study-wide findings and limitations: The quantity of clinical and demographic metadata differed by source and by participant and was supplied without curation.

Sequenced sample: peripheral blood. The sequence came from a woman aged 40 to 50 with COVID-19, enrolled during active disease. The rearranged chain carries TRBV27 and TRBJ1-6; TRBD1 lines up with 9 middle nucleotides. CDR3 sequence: CASTPGTGLDSPLHF. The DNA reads TGTGCCAGCACCCCGGGGACAGGGCTTGATTCACCCCTCCACTTT.